This T cell receptor beta chain appears in the sequencing data of a study of OX40 agonist ivuxolimab in advanced cancers. Study background: Under the entry rules, prior anti-PD-1, anti-PD-L1 or anti-CTLA-4 therapy was allowed, and about 40% had some.

It was autoimmune disease history or systemic immunosuppression that excluded patients. The CDR3 contains 12 residues. CDR1 MNHNS and CDR2 SASEGT come from the germline V gene. Germline trimming cut 6 bases from V and 5 bases from J; bases unmatched to any gene: 3. Profiling relied on immunoSEQ multiplex PCR, and the TCRdb table lists in-frame clones only, not all of them. In the table there are around 100,000 clones, 85% to 95% of which are singletons. As regards this clone: Its matching antigen is unknown.

The study's findings and limits: In CD8+ T cells, expanded clones were on average more numerous than in CD4+.

The gene calls are TRBV6-1 and TRBJ2-5; TRBD2 agrees at 7 bases. The sample here was CD4+ or CD8+ T cells sorted from blood, taken in a trial of the OX40 agonist ivuxolimab. This receptor was identified in an adult with an advanced solid tumor such as melanoma, head and neck, liver or kidney cancer. The DNA of the CDR3 is TGTGCCAGCAGACTAGCGTGGGAGACCCAGTACTTC. This codes for CASRLAWETQYF.